What follows are 31 T cell receptor beta chains derived from one specimen sequenced in a study of T cells in Graves' hyperthyroidism and ophthalmopathy. RNA transcripts provided the source from which TCR beta CDR3 regions were amplified. The HTBI primer set was used in a first-round RT-PCR of the TCR CDR3. TCRdb recomputed calls from the multiplex PCR reads with MiXCR, one row per CDR3 protein. Of roughly 500,000 distinct CDR3 sequences listed, approximately 24% were seen once; the top ten hold about 11%. The specimen was blood. The origin of the receptors is a woman in her thirties with Graves' ophthalmopathy.

The table lists this clonotype with many counts. This chain links TRBV6-1 with TRBJ1-5; a possible D gene is TRBD1 (6 bases). In germline, CDR1 is MNHNS, CDR2 SASEGT. With 2 bases removed from V and 5 bases from J, the gap between germline ends came to 16 bases. This CDR3 is 16 amino acids long. CDR3 residues: CASSEPPGEGYQPQHF. For the CDR3, the DNA is TGTGCCAGCAGTGAACCTCCAGGGGAAGGCTATCAGCCCCAGCATTTT.

To note about this clonotype: The junction differs from germline at one of its ends, possibly a read error. This chain joins TRBV2 and TRBJ2-7; D gene uncertain. Germline assignment: CDR1 SNHLY and CDR2 FYNNEI. CDR3 length: 13 amino acids. The CDR3 is CASRGRFGSERYF. For the CDR3, the DNA is TGTGCCAGCAGGGGCAGGTTCGGGTCGGAGCGGTACTTC.

This clonotype has more than one count but fewer than ten. This rearrangement joins TRBV28 to TRBJ1-5; D may be TRBD1 (5 bases). The CDR3 consists of 15 residues. V gave up 1 base and J gave up 6 bases, with 13 bases separating them. Germline loops: CDR1 MDHEN, CDR2 SYDVKM. The CDR3 DNA follows: TGTGCCAGCAGTTTATCTTCAGGGAGTAGTCAGCCCCAGCATTTT. This gives the protein CASSLSSGSSQPQHF.

In this sample, this clonotype turned up many times. The J gene is TRBJ2-7, the V gene TRBV27; no firm D call. The CDR3 is made up of 14 amino acids. The germline V gene encodes CDR1 MNHEY and CDR2 SMNVEV (reference sequence). Trimming removed 2 bases at V and 3 bases at J, with 11 bases between. Here the CDR3 DNA reads TGTGCCAGCAGTTTAGAGGCCGGTATCTACGAGCAGTACTTC. This gives the protein CASSLEAGIYEQYF.

In this sample, this clonotype turned up many times. The chain couples TRBV19 to TRBJ1-1, with TRBD1 identical over 7 bases. This CDR3 contains 13 residues. CDR1 and CDR2 (germline): LNHDA, SQIVND (reference sequence). Losses at the gene ends were 7 bases for V and 1 base for J; bases not matched to a gene: 3. The CDR3 is CASIRDRNTEAFF. The CDR3 nucleotides read TGTGCCAGTATCCGGGACAGGAACACTGAAGCTTTCTTT.

V and J are TRBV28 and TRBJ1-5; possibly TRBD1 for D (6 bases). This CDR3 spans 13 amino acids. V was trimmed by 7 bases and J by 4 bases, leaving 11 bases between them. Germline values: CDR1 MDHEN, CDR2 SYDVKM. DNA of the CDR3: TGTGCCAGCAAAACAGGGAATAATCAGCCCCAGCATTTT. Its translation: CASKTGNNQPQHF.

This clonotype was counted ten times or more. CDR3 in amino acids: CASSEAGSETQYF. The CDR3 DNA sequence: TGCGCCAGCAGTGAGGCAGGGTCGGAGACCCAGTACTTC. The rearrangement joins TRBV10-1 to TRBJ2-5; weak D call: TRBD1 (5 bases). Between the trimmed V and J ends, which lost 2 bases and 5 bases, there was a span of 9 bases. This CDR3 has 13 residues. Germline V gene data show CDR1 as WNHNN and CDR2 as SYGVQD (reference sequence).

In this sample, this clonotype turned up a few times. CDR3 DNA: TGTGCCAGCAGCCAGACGGAGGGGGCTTGGACTGAAGCTTTCTTT. Translating gives CASSQTEGAWTEAFF. This chain joins TRBV3-1 and TRBJ1-1; 7 bases align to TRBD1. The CDR3 covers 15 residues. V trimming: 3 bases; J trimming: 5 bases; junction bases outside the gene matches: 9. CDR1 is LGHDT, CDR2 YNNKEL, per germline (reference sequence).

Comment on this clonotype: A much larger clone lies a single base off, so this may be a read error. The V and J genes are TRBV12-3 or TRBV12-4 and TRBJ2-7; D assignment may be TRBD1 or TRBD2 (6 bases each). V was clipped by 6 bases and J by 4 bases, with 16 bases between them. The CDR3 totals 14 residues. DNA of the CDR3: TGTGCCAGCAGCCAAGGGGGGTCAGGGTACGAGCAGTACTTC. It is translated as CASSQGGSGYEQYF.

This clonotype has a count of ten or more. The V gene is TRBV6-5, the J gene TRBJ1-3, with no clear D. CDR3 length equals 13 residues. Trimming took off 8 bases at V and 6 bases at J, with 14 bases between the two ends. Germline assignment: CDR1 MNHEY and CDR2 SVGAGI. CDR3 amino acids: CASHGFQVNTIYF. The CDR3 bases are TGTGCCAGCCATGGTTTTCAAGTAAACACCATATATTTT.

This clonotype was counted a few times. A single base separates this from a much larger clone, so it may be a read error. The rearrangement joins TRBV20-1 to TRBJ1-3, with D tentatively TRBD1 (6 bases). The ends were cut back, 7 bases at V and 8 bases at J, with 15 bases in the middle. CDR3 size: 12 residues. Germline CDR1 reads DFQATT; CDR2 reads SNEGSKA (reference sequence). CDR3: CSGTGQGYTIYF. The CDR3 DNA reads TGCAGTGGGACGGGACAAGGATACACCATATATTTT.

The chain combines TRBV20-1 with TRBJ2-5, with 11 bases fitting TRBD1. The germline CDR1 and CDR2 sequences are DFQATT and SNEGSKA (reference sequence). This CDR3 is 15 amino acids long. The V segment lost 4 bases and the J segment 5 bases; nucleotides outside the gene matches: 9. The CDR3, as DNA: TGCAGTGCTACCCGAGGACAGGGGGCTGGGGAGACCCAGTACTTC. This sequence encodes CSATRGQGAGETQYF.

This clonotype was found many times. The chain is built from TRBV6-5 and TRBJ1-2, with 8 positions matching TRBD1. Germline lookup yields CDR1 MNHEY and CDR2 SVGAGI. CDR3 length: 14 amino acids. The V segment lost 7 bases and the J segment 5 bases; nucleotides outside the gene matches: 9. As DNA, the CDR3 is TGTGCCAGCACCCAACAGGGGGGGGGGTATGGCTACACCTTC. It yields the protein CASTQQGGGYGYTF.

J is TRBJ1-2 and V is TRBV3-1, with D perhaps matching TRBD1 (6 bases). V lost 2 bases to trimming and J lost 8 bases, with 12 bases between them. This CDR3 is built from 13 residues. CDR1 and CDR2 from the germline V gene are LGHDT and YNNKEL (reference sequence). CDR3 coding DNA: TGTGCCAGCAGCCAATCCCTGGGGGGCGGCTACACCTTC. Translated, it gives CASSQSLGGGYTF.

This clonotype was observed a few times. This rearrangement joins TRBV27 to TRBJ2-2; D call uncertain. CDR3 length: 17 residues. V was cut by 1 base and J by 1 base, with 13 bases left in between. Germline lookup yields CDR1 MNHEY and CDR2 SMNVEV (reference sequence). CDR3 DNA: TGTGCCAGCAGTTTATGGGTTAGGGCAGGGAACACCGGGGAGCTGTTTTTT. Translated: CASSLWVRAGNTGELFF.

This chain connects TRBV28 to TRBJ2-5; D not resolved. The germline CDR1 and CDR2 sequences are MDHEN and SYDVKM. The V end was cut by 3 bases, the J end by 5 bases, with 16 bases between. The CDR3 is made up of 15 amino acids. CDR3 amino acids: CASSFYTPSGETQYF. The DNA of the CDR3 is TGTGCCAGCAGTTTTTACACCCCGAGTGGGGAGACCCAGTACTTC.

The chain recombines TRBV9 with TRBJ1-5; D not certain. This CDR3 has 14 residues. The germline V and J ends were trimmed by 0 bases and 4 bases, with 8 bases remaining between them. The germline CDR1 and CDR2 sequences are SGDLS and YYNGEE. The CDR3 region has the DNA TGTGCCAGCAGCGTAGAAGAAGGAAATCAGCCCCAGCATTTT. It codes for CASSVEEGNQPQHF.

This clonotype occurred many times. V and J are TRBV25-1 and TRBJ1-2; 7 positions match TRBD1. Germline V CDR1 and CDR2: MGHDK, SYGVNS. V lost 0 bases, J lost 5 bases, and 6 bases stayed unmatched. CDR3 length: 15 residues. CDR3 sequence reads: CASSEYGGGQYGYTF. The CDR3 DNA is TGTGCCAGCAGTGAATACGGAGGGGGACAGTATGGCTACACCTTC.

This clonotype appeared many times. This chain uses TRBV6-1 with TRBJ1-1; TRBD1 might be the D (5 bases). This CDR3 contains 14 residues. Germline lookup yields CDR1 MNHNS and CDR2 SASEGT. With 8 bases removed from V and 0 bases from J, the gap between germline ends came to 13 bases. CDR3 bases: TGTGCCAGCGGGGCTGACAGATTGAACACTGAAGCTTTCTTT. Amino acid sequence: CASGADRLNTEAFF.

V gene TRBV7-2 combines with J gene TRBJ1-1; D ambiguous. Germline CDR1 SGHTA, CDR2 FQGNSA. There are 14 residues in the CDR3. V was trimmed by 1 base and J by 7 bases, leaving 13 bases between them. The CDR3 coding sequence is TGTGCCAGCAGCTTAGGCTACGGGCTGGATGAAGCTTTCTTT. This translates into CASSLGYGLDEAFF.

This clonotype was seen repeatedly, ten times or more. The chain joins TRBV2 to TRBJ1-1; TRBD1 matches at 8 bases. From germline, CDR1 is SNHLY and CDR2 FYNNEI. The V segment lost 5 bases and the J segment 3 bases; nucleotides outside the gene matches: 5. This CDR3 contains 14 residues. CDR3 sequence reads: CASSKRQGYTEAFF. The CDR3 coding sequence is TGTGCCAGCAGTAAAAGACAGGGGTACACTGAAGCTTTCTTT.

This clonotype was counted a few times. This sequence joins TRBV3-1 and TRBJ1-3; D gene unclear. The ends were cut back, 4 bases at V and 3 bases at J, with 10 bases in the middle. The CDR3 loop spans 14 amino acids. Germline V gene lookup returns CDR1 LGHDT and CDR2 YNNKEL (reference sequence). This CDR3 is CASSPPGVGNTIYF. The CDR3 DNA reads TGTGCCAGCAGCCCCCCCGGGGTTGGAAACACCATATATTTT.

The CDR3 DNA reads as TGTGCCAGCAGTTACTCGTGGACAGGGGACGGCTACACCTTC. Translation: CASSYSWTGDGYTF. The chain joins TRBV6-5 to TRBJ1-2; 9 bases align to TRBD1. The germline V gene has CDR1 MNHEY and CDR2 SVGAGI. The CDR3 is 14 residues long. The V and J ends lost 0 bases and 8 bases, in that order; junction bases with no gene match: 4.

The rearrangement joins TRBV6-1 to TRBJ1-1; no reliable D call. CDR3 length: 15 residues. The V gene lost 1 base and the J gene lost 4 bases, with 13 bases spanning the gap. Germline loops: CDR1 MNHNS, CDR2 SASEGT. CDR3 in amino acids: CASSEDVGMATEAFF. The CDR3 bases are TGTGCCAGCAGTGAAGATGTAGGGATGGCCACTGAAGCTTTCTTT.

V usage is TRBV4-1 and J usage is TRBJ1-3; D is ambiguous. The CDR3 is made up of 12 amino acids. V dropped 3 bases and J dropped 2 bases, with 2 bases sitting between them. Germline V gene data show CDR1 as MGHRA and CDR2 as YSYEKL. The CDR3 DNA follows: TGCGCCAGCAGCCACCCTGGAAACACCATATATTTT. Residues: CASSHPGNTIYF.

This clonotype was counted at least ten times. V and J are TRBV19 and TRBJ2-5; 7 bases map to TRBD1. CDR1 LNHDA and CDR2 SQIVND come from the germline V gene (reference sequence). Germline trimming cut 6 bases from V and 2 bases from J; bases unmatched to any gene: 3. This CDR3 contains 13 residues. CDR3 nucleotides: TGTGCCAGTAGGGGGACAGATCAAGAGACCCAGTACTTC. The encoded protein is CASRGTDQETQYF. Full variable domain (remainder filled in from reference TRBV19 and TRBJ2-5): DGGITQSPKYLFRKEGQNVTLSCEQNLNHDAMYWYRQDPGQGLRLIYYSQIVNDFQKGDIAEGYSVSREKKESFPLTVTSAQKNPTAFYLCASRGTDQETQYFGPGTRLLVL.

This clonotype came up many times. This chain joins TRBV27 and TRBJ1-2; 7 bases map to TRBD1. The V gene's germline CDR1 is MNHEY and CDR2 SMNVEV (reference sequence). V lost 5 bases to trimming and J lost 5 bases; unmatched junction nucleotides: 14. This CDR3 region has 16 residues. In DNA form, the CDR3 reads TGTGCCAGCAGTCCCCGGACAGGTTGGGACTCTTATGGCTACACCTTC. This encodes CASSPRTGWDSYGYTF.

This clonotype was seen repeatedly, ten times or more. The chain links TRBV29-1 to TRBJ2-7; unclear D gene. This CDR3 is 13 amino acids long. Between the trimmed V and J ends, which lost 4 bases and 1 base, there was a span of 11 bases. CDR1 is SQVTM and CDR2 is ANQGSEA in the germline V gene. Here the CDR3 DNA reads TGCAGCGTTGTCCGTGACACTTCCTACGAGCAGTACTTC. Residues: CSVVRDTSYEQYF.

This clonotype occurred many times. The chain joins TRBV7-2 to TRBJ2-5; D might be TRBD2 (6 bases). V lost 6 bases to trimming and J lost 7 bases, with 15 bases between them. The CDR3 is made up of 13 amino acids. Germline CDR1 reads SGHTA; CDR2 reads FQGNSA. The CDR3 here is CASSAPGLSTQYF. CDR3 in DNA: TGTGCCAGCAGTGCGCCGGGACTTTCGACCCAGTACTTC.

The rearrangement joins TRBV7-2 to TRBJ1-1; D remains ambiguous. Trimming pared 5 bases from V and 5 bases from J, leaving 12 bases between. Germline V gene lookup returns CDR1 SGHTA and CDR2 FQGNSA. The CDR3 has 13 amino acids. CDR3 sequence (DNA): TGTGCCAGCAGCGTCCACAGTGATACTGAAGCTTTCTTT. The encoded protein is CASSVHSDTEAFF.

This clonotype has a count of ten or more. The chain couples TRBV20-1 to TRBJ2-7; unclear D gene. The CDR3 contains 12 residues. The ends were cut back, 3 bases at V and 3 bases at J, with 9 bases in the middle. The germline gives CDR1 DFQATT, CDR2 SNEGSKA (reference sequence). The CDR3 is CSARRTDYEQYF. CDR3 DNA: TGCAGTGCTAGGCGGACGGACTACGAGCAGTACTTC.